Listed below are T cell receptor beta chains from one sample, sequenced in a study of a mutant IDH1 vaccine in newly diagnosed glioma. Using immunoSEQ multiplex PCR, the repertoire was profiled, and TCRdb retains in-frame clones only, with some absent. The sample includes around 32,000 clones, roughly 79% of them seen just once. What these receptors recognize is not known. Sequencing used PBMCs, obtained from a glioma patient whose treatment included an IDH1 peptide vaccine. The receptors come from a woman aged 25 to 39 with glioma. Some clones in this sample may be carry-over from other donors' samples. The CDR3 runs from the conserved cysteine through the conserved F or W. A D gene is named only where the DNA matches it firmly.

TRBJ2-7 TRBV9 TRBD2 16 CASSPTVGSGSVKQYF
TRBJ2-1 TRBV5-1 - 13 CASSGPAYNEQFF
TRBJ2-1 TRBV19 TRBD2 15 CASSLTSGRGNEQFF
TRBJ1-2 TRBV19 - 13 CASSPGVNYGYTF
TRBJ2-6 TRBV6-6 - 15 CASRDGGSGANVLTF
TRBJ2-7 TRBV6-6 - 12 CASREGDYEQYF
TRBJ2-3 TRBV7-2 TRBD2 16 CASSLVAGGSTDTQYF
TRBJ2-3 TRBV6-4 - 16 CASSLLGRGLGSTQYF
TRBJ1-3 TRBV29-1 - 14 CSVFLGGTGNTIYF
TRBJ2-3 TRBV7-9 TRBD1 14 CASSPGQGMDTQYF
TRBJ2-7 TRBV9 TRBD2 14 CASSSSGGAYEQYF
TRBJ1-1 TRBV6-1 - 12 CASSEARAGAFF
TRBJ2-1 TRBV7-3 TRBD2 17 CASSLEGGLAGSKEQFF
TRBJ1-3 TRBV5-1 TRBD1 14 CASSWDRAGNTIYF
TRBJ2-7 TRBV18 - 14 CASSPRDLSYEQYF
TRBJ1-2 TRBV2 - 12 CASSEGVRISTF
TRBJ2-3 TRBV13 TRBD2 16 CASSFAGLAGEDTQYF